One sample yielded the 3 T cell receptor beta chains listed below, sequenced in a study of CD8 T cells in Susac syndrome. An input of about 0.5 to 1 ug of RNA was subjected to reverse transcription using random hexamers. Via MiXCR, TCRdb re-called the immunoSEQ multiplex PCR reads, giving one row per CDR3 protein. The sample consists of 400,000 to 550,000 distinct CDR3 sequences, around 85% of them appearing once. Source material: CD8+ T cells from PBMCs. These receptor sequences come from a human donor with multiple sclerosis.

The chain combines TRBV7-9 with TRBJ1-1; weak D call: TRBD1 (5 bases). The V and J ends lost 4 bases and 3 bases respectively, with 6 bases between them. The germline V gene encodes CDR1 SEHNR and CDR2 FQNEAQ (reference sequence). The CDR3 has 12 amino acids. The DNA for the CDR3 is TGTGCCAGCAGCTGGGGGGACACTGAAGCTTTCTTT. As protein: CASSWGDTEAFF.

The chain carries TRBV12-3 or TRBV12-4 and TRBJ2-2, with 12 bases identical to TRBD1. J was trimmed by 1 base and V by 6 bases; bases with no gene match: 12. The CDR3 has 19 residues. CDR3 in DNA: TGTGCCAGCAGCTATACCGGGACAGGGGGCCCTCGGAACACCGGGGAGCTGTTTTTT. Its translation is CASSYTGTGGPRNTGELFF.

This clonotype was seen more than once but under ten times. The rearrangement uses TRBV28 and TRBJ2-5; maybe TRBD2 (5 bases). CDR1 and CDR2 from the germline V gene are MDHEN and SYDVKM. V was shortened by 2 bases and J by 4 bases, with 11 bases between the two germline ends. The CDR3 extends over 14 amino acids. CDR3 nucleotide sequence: TGTGCCAGCAGTTTACCGGGGTCAGGAGAGACCCAGTACTTC. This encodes CASSLPGSGETQYF. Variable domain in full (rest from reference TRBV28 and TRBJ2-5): DVKVTQSSRYLVKRTGEKVFLECVQDMDHENMFWYRQDPGLGLRLIYFSYDVKMKEKGDIPEGYSVSREKKERFSLILESASTNQTSMYLCASSLPGSGETQYFGPGTRLLVL.